A selection of T cell receptor beta chains follows, all from one sample in a study of blood T cell repertoires in COVID-19. Sequencing was performed with immunoSEQ multiplex PCR; in TCRdb, only in-frame clones are kept and a portion is missing. The sample lists 200,000 to 300,000 clones; approximately 90% were seen once. Sequencing input: peripheral blood. All receptors derive from a man aged 55 to 70 who had recovered from COVID-19. The CDR3 runs from the conserved cysteine through the conserved F or W. A D gene is named only where the DNA matches it firmly. Part of the rows lack a size; the others show once, few, many or a class for expanded clones.

d_gene	v_gene	j_gene	abundance	CDR3aa	CDR3nt
TRBD1	TRBV6-5	TRBJ2-3	NA	CASTDRGTDTQYF	TGTGCCAGCACGGACAGGGGCACAGATACGCAGTATTTT
TRBD1	TRBV4-2	TRBJ1-2	NA	CASSQAPSGQGFYGYTF	TGTGCCAGCAGCCAAGCCCCCTCGGGACAGGGCTTCTATGGCTACACCTTC
NA	TRBV6-5	TRBJ2-1	NA	CASSYSTGNEQFF	TGTGCCAGCAGTTACTCGACGGGCAATGAGCAGTTCTTC
TRBD2	TRBV9	TRBJ2-1	NA	CASSPPAGGRYNEQFF	TGTGCCAGCAGCCCTCCGGCGGGGGGGCGGTACAATGAGCAGTTCTTC
NA	TRBV27	TRBJ2-7	once	CASSSTRQSSYEQYF	TGTGCCAGCAGTTCCACCCGACAGAGCTCCTACGAGCAGTACTTC
TRBD1	TRBV18	TRBJ2-5	NA	CASSTDGTGALPTGETQYF	TGTGCCAGCTCAACCGACGGGACAGGGGCCCTTCCGACCGGGGAGACCCAGTACTTC
TRBD1	TRBV6-2/TRBV6-3	TRBJ2-7	NA	CASSLQGGTYEQYF	TGTGCCAGCAGTTTACAGGGGGGCACCTACGAGCAGTACTTC
TRBD1	TRBV7-2	TRBJ1-2	NA	CASSPGQIYGYTF	TGTGCCAGCAGCCCGGGACAGATCTATGGCTACACCTTC
TRBD1	TRBV18	TRBJ2-6	NA	CASSPQGQELRSGANVLTF	TGTGCCAGCTCACCCCAAGGACAGGAGCTACGCTCTGGGGCCAACGTCCTGACTTTC
TRBD1	TRBV13	TRBJ1-2	NA	CASSLPGQGASGYTF	TGTGCCAGCAGCTTACCGGGACAGGGGGCTAGCGGCTACACCTTC
TRBD1	TRBV19	TRBJ1-5	NA	CASSGRDSSNQPQHF	TGTGCCAGTAGTGGTCGGGACAGTAGCAATCAGCCCCAGCATTTT
NA	TRBV7-9	TRBJ1-1	once	CASSFLKRETGGLEAFF	TGTGCCAGCAGCTTCTTAAAAAGAGAGACCGGGGGGCTTGAAGCTTTCTTT
NA	TRBV6-5	TRBJ1-2	NA	CASSYTETLNYGYTF	TGTGCCAGCAGTTATACCGAGACACTCAACTATGGCTACACCTTC
NA	TRBV10-3	TRBJ2-1	NA	CAISDQGGLSSYNEQFF	TGTGCCATCAGTGACCAGGGGGGCCTAAGCTCCTACAATGAGCAGTTCTTC
NA	TRBV7-2	TRBJ1-1	NA	CASSEQGNTEAFF	TGTGCCAGCAGCGAACAGGGGAACACTGAAGCTTTCTTT
NA	TRBV7-3	TRBJ2-5	once	CASSLTRQVLETQYF	TGTGCCAGCAGCTTAACGAGACAGGTTCTCGAGACCCAGTACTTC
TRBD1	TRBV23-1	TRBJ1-2	NA	CASSQTGTGGYGYTF	TGCGCCAGCAGTCAAACCGGGACAGGGGGCTATGGCTACACCTTC
NA	TRBV9	TRBJ1-3	NA	CASSVNSPGNTIYF	TGTGCCAGCAGCGTAAACAGCCCTGGAAACACCATATATTTT
NA	TRBV9	TRBJ1-1	NA	CASSIRTGPNTEAFF	TGTGCCAGCAGCATACGAACAGGGCCCAACACTGAAGCTTTCTTT
NA	TRBV6-1	TRBJ2-2	NA	CASSEVPLSVAGELFF	TGTGCCAGCAGTGAAGTTCCCCTTAGTGTCGCCGGGGAGCTGTTTTTT
NA	TRBV3-1/TRBV3-2	TRBJ1-1	NA	CASSSLGGIRNTEAFF	TGTGCCAGCAGCTCCCTGGGGGGGATCCGGAACACTGAAGCTTTCTTT
NA	TRBV7-9	TRBJ1-1	once	CASSLAVRGSRVIEAFF	TGTGCCAGCAGCTTAGCGGTCAGGGGTTCTCGGGTTATTGAAGCTTTCTTT
NA	TRBV11-2	TRBJ1-1	few	CASSIQQGVNTEAFF	TGTGCCAGCAGCATACAACAGGGAGTGAACACTGAAGCTTTCTTT
NA	TRBV19	TRBJ1-1	once	CASTAGYRAEAFF	TGTGCCAGTACGGCAGGATATCGCGCTGAAGCTTTCTTT
TRBD1	TRBV5-1	TRBJ1-3	NA	CASSVGQFSSGNTIYF	TGCGCCAGCAGCGTGGGACAGTTCAGCTCTGGAAACACCATATATTTT
NA	TRBV18	TRBJ1-3	NA	CASSHTGSSGNTIYF	TGTGCCAGCTCACACACAGGGTCATCTGGAAACACCATATATTTT
TRBD1	TRBV18	TRBJ2-4	NA	CASSPGTGEGEIQYF	TGTGCCAGCTCACCCGGGACAGGAGAGGGGGAGATTCAGTACTTC
NA	TRBV5-1	TRBJ2-1	NA	CASSAYRAGSYNEQFF	TGCGCCAGCAGCGCGTACAGGGCGGGCTCCTACAATGAGCAGTTCTTC
TRBD1	TRBV7-3	TRBJ1-6	NA	CASSLTSTGSPLHF	TGTGCCAGCAGCTTAACCTCGACAGGGTCACCCCTCCACTTT
TRBD1	TRBV5-1	TRBJ2-6	once	CASRNTGGAGANVLTF	TGCGCCAGCCGCAACACAGGGGGCGCTGGGGCCAACGTCCTGACTTTC
NA	TRBV6-5	TRBJ1-2	NA	CASHSGTTGYTF	TGTGCCAGCCACTCGGGTACGACCGGCTACACCTTC
TRBD2	TRBV10-1	TRBJ2-7	NA	CASSPSGRYEQYF	TGCGCCAGCAGCCCTAGCGGGAGGTACGAGCAGTACTTC
NA	TRBV9	TRBJ1-1	many	CASSGDPGGNTEAFF	TGTGCCAGCAGCGGAGATCCCGGGGGAAACACTGAAGCTTTCTTT
TRBD2	TRBV4-2	TRBJ2-1	once	CASSHRGGGLAGVEQFF	TGTGCCAGCAGCCACCGCGGGGGGGGACTAGCGGGGGTTGAGCAGTTCTTC
NA	TRBV7-3	TRBJ2-6	NA	CASSIPGLLSGANVLTF	TGTGCCAGCAGCATCCCGGGACTGCTCTCTGGGGCCAACGTCCTGACTTTC
NA	TRBV10-1	TRBJ2-7	few	CASSESGAGADYEQYF	TGCGCCAGCAGTGAGTCTGGGGCAGGGGCGGACTACGAGCAGTACTTC
NA	TRBV3-1/TRBV3-2	TRBJ1-2	NA	CASSPTSAGSVDGYTF	TGTGCCAGCAGCCCTACCTCGGCAGGGTCGGTGGATGGCTACACCTTC
TRBD2	TRBV19	TRBJ2-5	NA	CASSPWGGNQETQYF	TGTGCCAGTAGCCCTTGGGGGGGGAACCAAGAGACCCAGTACTTC
NA	TRBV3-1/TRBV3-2	TRBJ2-7	NA	CASSQAPGGSYEQYF	TGTGCCAGCAGCCAAGCCCCCGGGGGCTCCTACGAGCAGTACTTC
NA	TRBV2	TRBJ2-4	NA	CASSTGILSKNIQYF	TGTGCCAGCAGTACAGGGATATTGTCCAAAAACATTCAGTACTTC
TRBD1	TRBV2	TRBJ2-7	NA	CASSGQGRYEQYF	TGTGCCAGCAGTGGACAGGGTCGGTACGAGCAGTACTTC
TRBD1	TRBV2	TRBJ2-2	NA	CARRDRGTGELFF	TGTGCCAGAAGGGACAGGGGGACCGGGGAGCTGTTTTTT